This passage covers 5 T cell receptor beta chains from one sample sequenced in a study of molecular identifiers for immune sequencing clone quantification. One entry per CDR3 protein results from TCRdb running MiXCR on the PCR reads. Of under 650,000 distinct CDR3 sequences listed, roughly 21% are singletons. Sequencing input: naive CD8+ T cells from blood, with Jurkat cell RNA spiked in. Sample subset: FACS-sorted CD8+CD4-CCR7+CD45RA+ naive T cells. The receptors stem from a human donor in good health. Some libraries in this study had Jurkat cell RNA spiked in.

As concerns this clonotype: This sequence may be a read error, since a much larger clone differs from it by one base. The gene calls are TRBV7-9 and TRBJ2-2, with a possible D match to TRBD1 (6 bases). The V end lost 2 bases, the J end lost 5 bases, and 18 bases lay between the germline ends. This CDR3 is built from 17 residues. The germline V gene has CDR1 SEHNR and CDR2 FQNEAQ (reference sequence). This CDR3 is CASSLPRLGALTGELFF. CDR3 in DNA: TGTGCCAGCAGCTTACCCAGACTGGGGGCGCTTACCGGGGAGCTGTTTTTT.

This clonotype was recorded at least ten times. The chain employs TRBV3-1 and TRBJ2-7; 7 nucleotides align to TRBD2. The CDR3 sequence is 12 residues long. With 10 bases clipped from V and 6 bases from J, the junction kept 9 bases outside the gene matches. Germline lookup yields CDR1 LGHDT and CDR2 YNNKEL (reference sequence). The CDR3 here is CATGTNPGEQYF. The CDR3 DNA is TGTGCCACCGGGACTAACCCCGGCGAGCAGTACTTC.

This clonotype is a singleton in its sample. Since a much larger clone is just one base distant, this may be a read error. The chain employs TRBV4-3 and TRBJ2-3; a weak D match, TRBD1 (5 bases). CDR1 is LGHNA and CDR2 is YSLEER in the germline V gene. This CDR3 comprises 17 residues. CDR3 bases: TGCGCCAGCGGCCAAGAAGACAGTTCATCTAGCACAGATACGCAGTATTTT. This gives the protein CASGQEDSSSSTDTQYF.

This clonotype has at least ten counts. CDR3 sequence: CASSGIGLGTGEHEQYF. CDR3 bases: TGTGCCAGCAGCGGAATTGGTTTGGGGACAGGGGAGCACGAGCAGTACTTC. V gene TRBV28 combines with J gene TRBJ2-7; 10 bases are a match to TRBD1. From germline, CDR1 is MDHEN and CDR2 SYDVKM. The CDR3 runs to 17 residues. V was clipped by 6 bases and J by 5 bases; unmatched bases: 16.

Worth noting for this clonotype: A much larger clone is a single base away; this may be a read error. The V call is TRBV20-1, the J call TRBJ2-7, with D possibly being TRBD1 (6 bases). CDR1 and CDR2 from the germline V gene are DFQATT and SNEGSKA (reference sequence). CDR3 length: 16 residues. CDR3 coding DNA: TGCGGTGCTAGAGAACAAAACGGACAGAGCCCCTACGAGCAGTACTTC. This sequence encodes CGAREQNGQSPYEQYF.